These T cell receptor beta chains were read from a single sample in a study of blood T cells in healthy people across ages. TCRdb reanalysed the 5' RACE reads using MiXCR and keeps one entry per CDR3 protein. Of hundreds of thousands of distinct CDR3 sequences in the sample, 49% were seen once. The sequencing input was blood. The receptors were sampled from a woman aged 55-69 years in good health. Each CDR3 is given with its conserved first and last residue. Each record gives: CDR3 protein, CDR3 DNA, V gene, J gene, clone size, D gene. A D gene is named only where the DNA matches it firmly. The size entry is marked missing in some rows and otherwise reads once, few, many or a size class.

CDR3: CASSVRGRAMTDTQYF
DNA: TGTGCCAGCAGTGTGCGCGGGAGGGCCATGACAGATACGCAGTATTTT
V: TRBV2
J: TRBJ2-3
size: .
D: TRBD2

CDR3: CSVVTAIAGATGELFF
DNA: TGCAGCGTGGTAACCGCGATAGCGGGAGCTACCGGGGAGCTGTTTTTT
V: TRBV29-1
J: TRBJ2-2
size: .
D: TRBD2

CDR3: CASSLGQGMNTEAFF
DNA: TGTGCCAGCAGTTTGGGACAGGGCATGAACACTGAAGCTTTCTTT
V: TRBV12-3/TRBV12-4
J: TRBJ1-1
size: few
D: TRBD1

CDR3: CASSQEAGGYNEQFF
DNA: TGTGCCAGCAGCCAAGAGGCAGGGGGCTACAATGAGCAGTTCTTC
V: TRBV3-1
J: TRBJ2-1
size: .
D: TRBD1

CDR3: CASSQEFEGDEQFF
DNA: TGTGCCAGCAGCCAAGAGTTCGAGGGAGATGAGCAGTTCTTC
V: TRBV14
J: TRBJ2-1
size: .
D: .

CDR3: CSAPRRGYNEQFF
DNA: TGCAGTGCCCCTCGGCGGGGATACAATGAGCAGTTCTTC
V: TRBV20-1
J: TRBJ2-1
size: .
D: .

CDR3: CASSLYETSTDTQYF
DNA: TGTGCCAGCAGCCTATACGAGACTAGCACAGATACGCAGTATTTT
V: TRBV13
J: TRBJ2-3
size: few
D: .

CDR3: CASSTLGLADQETQYF
DNA: TGTGCCAGCAGTACTCTGGGACTAGCGGACCAAGAGACCCAGTACTTC
V: TRBV28
J: TRBJ2-5
size: .
D: TRBD2

CDR3: CSGLGDTEAFF
DNA: TGCAGTGGGTTGGGGGACACTGAAGCTTTCTTT
V: TRBV20-1
J: TRBJ1-1
size: once
D: .

CDR3: CASSFRDNTEAFF
DNA: TGCGCCAGCAGCTTTCGGGACAACACTGAAGCTTTCTTT
V: TRBV5-1
J: TRBJ1-1
size: .
D: .

CDR3: CASSLGSIQETQYF
DNA: TGCGCCAGCAGCTTGGGTAGTATTCAAGAGACCCAGTACTTC
V: TRBV5-1
J: TRBJ2-5
size: few
D: .

CDR3: CASSLVVTWGRENIQYF
DNA: TGTGCCAGCAGCTTAGTAGTTACCTGGGGGCGAGAAAACATTCAGTACTTC
V: TRBV7-8
J: TRBJ2-4
size: .
D: .

CDR3: CASSRGTPSYEQYF
DNA: TGTGCCAGCAGTCGTGGAACCCCCTCCTACGAGCAGTACTTC
V: TRBV28
J: TRBJ2-7
size: .
D: .

CDR3: CASSLQGNDIQYF
DNA: TGTGCCAGCAGCTTGCAGGGGAACGACATTCAGTACTTC
V: TRBV5-6
J: TRBJ2-4
size: .
D: .

CDR3: CASSLVSGLAGGEQYF
DNA: TGTGCCAGCAGCTTAGTGTCGGGACTAGCGGGCGGCGAGCAGTACTTC
V: TRBV7-2
J: TRBJ2-7
size: .
D: TRBD2

CDR3: CSARVYGNEQYF
DNA: TGCAGTGCTAGAGTGTACGGGAATGAGCAGTACTTC
V: TRBV20-1
J: TRBJ2-7
size: .
D: .

CDR3: CASSPPTGFTYNEQFF
DNA: TGTGCCAGCAGTCCCCCGACAGGTTTTACCTACAATGAGCAGTTCTTC
V: TRBV2
J: TRBJ2-1
size: .
D: .

CDR3: CASSLATGPNPQHF
DNA: TGTGCCAGCAGCTTAGCGACAGGACCCAACCCCCAGCATTTT
V: TRBV7-2
J: TRBJ1-5
size: few
D: .

CDR3: CASSLGTSGTPSYNEQFF
DNA: TGTGCCAGCAGTTTAGGGACTAGCGGGACGCCCTCCTACAATGAGCAGTTCTTC
V: TRBV27
J: TRBJ2-1
size: .
D: TRBD2

CDR3: CAGSLGPGGGGYEQYF
DNA: TGTGCCGGCAGCTTGGGCCCAGGAGGTGGGGGCTACGAGCAGTACTTC
V: TRBV7-3
J: TRBJ2-7
size: .
D: .

CDR3: CASSQFRGMNTEAFF
DNA: TGTGCCAGCAGTCAGTTTAGGGGCATGAACACTGAAGCTTTCTTT
V: TRBV7-3
J: TRBJ1-1
size: .
D: .

CDR3: CASSLAGKVSGANVLTF
DNA: TGCGCCAGCAGCTTGGCCGGGAAGGTTTCTGGGGCCAACGTCCTGACTTTC
V: TRBV5-1
J: TRBJ2-6
size: .
D: .

CDR3: CSAPDRVYGYTF
DNA: TGCAGTGCTCCGGACAGGGTCTATGGCTACACCTTC
V: TRBV20-1
J: TRBJ1-2
size: .
D: TRBD1